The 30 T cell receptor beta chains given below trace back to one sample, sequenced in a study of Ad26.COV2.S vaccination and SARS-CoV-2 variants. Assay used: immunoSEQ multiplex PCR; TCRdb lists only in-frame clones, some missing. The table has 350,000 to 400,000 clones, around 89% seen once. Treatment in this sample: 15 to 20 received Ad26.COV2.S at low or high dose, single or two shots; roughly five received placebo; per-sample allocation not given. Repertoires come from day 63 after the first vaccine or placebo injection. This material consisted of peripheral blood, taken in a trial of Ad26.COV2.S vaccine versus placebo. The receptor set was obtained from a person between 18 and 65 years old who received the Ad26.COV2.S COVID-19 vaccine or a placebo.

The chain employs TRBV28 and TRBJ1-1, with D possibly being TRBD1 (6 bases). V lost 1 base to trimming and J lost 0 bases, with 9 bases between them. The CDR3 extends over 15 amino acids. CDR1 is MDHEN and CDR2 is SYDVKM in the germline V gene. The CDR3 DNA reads TGTGCCAGCAGTTTATTAGGGACAATGAACACTGAAGCTTTCTTT. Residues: CASSLLGTMNTEAFF.

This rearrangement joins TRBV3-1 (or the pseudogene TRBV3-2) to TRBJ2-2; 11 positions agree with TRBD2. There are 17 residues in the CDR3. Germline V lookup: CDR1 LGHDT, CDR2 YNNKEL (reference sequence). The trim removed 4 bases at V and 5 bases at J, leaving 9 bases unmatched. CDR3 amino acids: CASSPRGASGRTGELFF. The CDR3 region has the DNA TGTGCCAGCAGCCCCCGGGGGGCTAGCGGGAGGACCGGGGAGCTGTTTTTT.

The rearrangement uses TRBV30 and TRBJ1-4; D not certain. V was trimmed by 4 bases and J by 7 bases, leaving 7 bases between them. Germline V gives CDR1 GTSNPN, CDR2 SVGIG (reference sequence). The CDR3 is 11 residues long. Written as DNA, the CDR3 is TGTGCCTGGACGGTCTCTGAAAAACTGTTTTTT. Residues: CAWTVSEKLFF.

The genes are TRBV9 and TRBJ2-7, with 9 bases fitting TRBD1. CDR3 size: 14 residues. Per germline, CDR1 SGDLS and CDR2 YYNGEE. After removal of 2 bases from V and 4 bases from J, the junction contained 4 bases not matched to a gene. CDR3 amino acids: CASSVGTGFYEQYF. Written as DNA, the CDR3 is TGTGCCAGCAGCGTCGGGACAGGGTTTTACGAGCAGTACTTC.

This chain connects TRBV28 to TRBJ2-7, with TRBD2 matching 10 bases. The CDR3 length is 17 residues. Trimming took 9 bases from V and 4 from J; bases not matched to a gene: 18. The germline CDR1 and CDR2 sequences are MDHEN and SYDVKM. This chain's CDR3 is CASPPPLGASGRYEQYF. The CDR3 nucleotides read TGTGCCAGTCCCCCCCCTTTAGGGGCTAGCGGGAGATACGAGCAGTACTTC.

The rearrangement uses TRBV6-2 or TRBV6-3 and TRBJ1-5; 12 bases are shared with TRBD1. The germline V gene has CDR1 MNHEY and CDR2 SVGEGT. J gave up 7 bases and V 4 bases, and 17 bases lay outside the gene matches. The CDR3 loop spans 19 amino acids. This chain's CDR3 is CASSSITGDRGRLGQPQHF. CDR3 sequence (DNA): TGTGCCAGCAGTTCAATAACCGGGGACAGGGGGCGCTTGGGGCAGCCCCAGCATTTT.

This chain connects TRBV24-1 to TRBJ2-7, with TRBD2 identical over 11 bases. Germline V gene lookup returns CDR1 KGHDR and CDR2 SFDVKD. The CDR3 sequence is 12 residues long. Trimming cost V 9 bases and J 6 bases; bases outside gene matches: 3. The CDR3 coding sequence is TGTGCCACCCGTAGCGGGGGGGGCGAGCAGTACTTC. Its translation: CATRSGGGEQYF.

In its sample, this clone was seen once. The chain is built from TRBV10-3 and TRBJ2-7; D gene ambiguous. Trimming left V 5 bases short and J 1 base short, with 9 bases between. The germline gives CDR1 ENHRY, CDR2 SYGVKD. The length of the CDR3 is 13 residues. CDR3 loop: CAISRSRSYEQYF. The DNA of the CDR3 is TGTGCCATCAGTCGGTCGAGGTCCTACGAGCAGTACTTC.

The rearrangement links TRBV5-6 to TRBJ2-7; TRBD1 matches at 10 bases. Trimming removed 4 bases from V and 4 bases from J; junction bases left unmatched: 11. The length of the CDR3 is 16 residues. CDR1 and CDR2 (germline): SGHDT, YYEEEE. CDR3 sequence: CASSPEETGGIYEQYF. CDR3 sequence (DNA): TGTGCCAGCAGCCCGGAGGAGACAGGGGGCATATACGAGCAGTACTTC. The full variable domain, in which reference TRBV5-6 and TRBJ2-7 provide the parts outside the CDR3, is DAGVTQSPTHLIKTRGQQVTLRCSPKSGHDTVSWYQQALGQGPQFIFQYYEEEERQRGNFPDRFSGHQFPNYSSELNVNALLLGDSALYLCASSPEETGGIYEQYFGPGTRLTVT.

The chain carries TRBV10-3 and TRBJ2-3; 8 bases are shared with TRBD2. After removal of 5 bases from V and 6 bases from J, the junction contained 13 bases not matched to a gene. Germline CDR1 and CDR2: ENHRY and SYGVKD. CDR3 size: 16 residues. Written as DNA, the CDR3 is TGTGCCATCAGTACAACTAGCGGCAGAGTCCCTGATACGCAGTATTTT. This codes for CAISTTSGRVPDTQYF.

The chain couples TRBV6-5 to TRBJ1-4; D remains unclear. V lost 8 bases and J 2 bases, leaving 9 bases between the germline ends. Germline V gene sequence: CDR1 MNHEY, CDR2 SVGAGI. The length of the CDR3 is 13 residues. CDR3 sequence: CASRTYTNEKLFF. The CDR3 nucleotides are TGTGCCAGCCGCACCTATACTAATGAAAAACTGTTTTTT.

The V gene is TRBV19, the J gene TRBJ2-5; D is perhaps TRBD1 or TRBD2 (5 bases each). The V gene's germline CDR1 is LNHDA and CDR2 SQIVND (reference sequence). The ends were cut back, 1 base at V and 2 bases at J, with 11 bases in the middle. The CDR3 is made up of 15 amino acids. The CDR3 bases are TGTGCCAGTAGTATAGCTGGGGGAGAACAAGAGACCCAGTACTTC. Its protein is CASSIAGGEQETQYF.

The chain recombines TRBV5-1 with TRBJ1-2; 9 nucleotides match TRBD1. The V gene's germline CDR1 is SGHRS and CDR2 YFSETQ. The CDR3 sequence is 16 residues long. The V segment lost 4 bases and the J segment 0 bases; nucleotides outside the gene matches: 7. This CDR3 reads CASSPGQGASNYGYTF. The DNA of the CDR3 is TGCGCCAGCAGCCCGGGACAGGGTGCTTCTAACTATGGCTACACCTTC.

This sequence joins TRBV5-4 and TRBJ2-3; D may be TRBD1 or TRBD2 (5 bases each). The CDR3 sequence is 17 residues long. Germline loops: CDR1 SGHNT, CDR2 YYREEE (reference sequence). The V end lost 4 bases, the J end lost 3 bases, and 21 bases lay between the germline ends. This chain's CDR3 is CASSTFHGAGRTDTQYF. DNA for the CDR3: TGTGCCAGCAGCACCTTCCACGGGGCGGGTAGAACAGATACGCAGTATTTT.

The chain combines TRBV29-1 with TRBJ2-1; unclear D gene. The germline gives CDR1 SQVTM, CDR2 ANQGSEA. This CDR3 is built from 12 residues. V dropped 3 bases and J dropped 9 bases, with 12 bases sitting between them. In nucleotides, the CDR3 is TGCAGCGTTGAGGGGTGGGCTGGTGAGCAGTTCTTC. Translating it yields CSVEGWAGEQFF.

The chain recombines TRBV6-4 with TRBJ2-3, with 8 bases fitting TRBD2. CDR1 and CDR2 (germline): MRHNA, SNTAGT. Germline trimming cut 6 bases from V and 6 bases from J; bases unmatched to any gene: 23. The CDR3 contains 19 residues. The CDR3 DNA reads TGTGCCAGCAGCTTCTGCCGCCTACTAGCGGAGGACGATGGGGATACGCAGTATTTT. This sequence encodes CASSFCRLLAEDDGDTQYF.

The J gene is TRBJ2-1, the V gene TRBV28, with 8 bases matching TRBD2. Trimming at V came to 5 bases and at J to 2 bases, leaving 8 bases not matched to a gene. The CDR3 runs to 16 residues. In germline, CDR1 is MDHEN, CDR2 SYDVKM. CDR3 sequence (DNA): TGTGCCAGCAGTCGGTATAGCGGGGAAACCTACAATGAGCAGTTCTTC. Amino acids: CASSRYSGETYNEQFF.

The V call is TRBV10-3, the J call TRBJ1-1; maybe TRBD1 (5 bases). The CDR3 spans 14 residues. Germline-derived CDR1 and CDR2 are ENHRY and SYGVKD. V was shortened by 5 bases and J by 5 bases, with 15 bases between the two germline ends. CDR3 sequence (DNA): TGTGCCATCAGTCAAGGAGGGGAAGGTACTGAAGCTTTCTTT. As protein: CAISQGGEGTEAFF.

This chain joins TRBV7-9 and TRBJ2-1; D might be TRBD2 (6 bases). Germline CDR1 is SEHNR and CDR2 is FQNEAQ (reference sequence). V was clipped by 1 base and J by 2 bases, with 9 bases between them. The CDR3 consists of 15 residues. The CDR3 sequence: CASSLDSGPYNEQFF. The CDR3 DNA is TGTGCCAGCAGCTTAGATAGCGGACCCTACAATGAGCAGTTCTTC.

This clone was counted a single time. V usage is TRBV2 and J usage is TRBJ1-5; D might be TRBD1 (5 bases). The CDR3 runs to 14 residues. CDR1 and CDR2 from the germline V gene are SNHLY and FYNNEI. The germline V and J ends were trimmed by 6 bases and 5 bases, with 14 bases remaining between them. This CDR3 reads CASSDPRGDQPQHF. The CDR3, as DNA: TGTGCCAGCAGCGACCCGAGGGGCGATCAGCCCCAGCATTTT.

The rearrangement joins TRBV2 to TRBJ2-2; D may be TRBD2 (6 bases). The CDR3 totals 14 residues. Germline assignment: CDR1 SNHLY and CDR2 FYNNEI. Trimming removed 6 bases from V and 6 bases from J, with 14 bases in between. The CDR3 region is CASRLRDRAGELFF. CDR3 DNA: TGTGCCAGCAGGCTGCGGGACCGGGCCGGGGAGCTGTTTTTT.

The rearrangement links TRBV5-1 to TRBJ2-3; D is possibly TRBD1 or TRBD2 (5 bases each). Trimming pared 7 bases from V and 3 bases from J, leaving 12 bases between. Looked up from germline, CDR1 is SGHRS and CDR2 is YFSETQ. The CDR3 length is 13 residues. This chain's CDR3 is CASGDGATDTQYF. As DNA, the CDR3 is TGCGCCAGCGGCGACGGGGCTACAGATACGCAGTATTTT.

Written as DNA, the CDR3 is TGCGCCAGCAGCTTGGACGGCAGGGGAGGAGATACGCAGTATTTT. Protein: CASSLDGRGGDTQYF. V gene TRBV5-1 combines with J gene TRBJ2-3, with D perhaps being TRBD1 or TRBD2 (6 bases each). V shed 0 bases and J shed 5 bases, with 13 bases lying between them. CDR1 and CDR2 (germline): SGHRS, YFSETQ. This CDR3 comprises 15 residues. Based on the CDR3 plus reference TRBV5-1 and TRBJ2-3, the full variable domain is KAGVTQTPRYLIKTRGQQVTLSCSPISGHRSVSWYQQTPGQGLQFLFEYFSETQRNKGNFPGRFSGRQFSNSRSEMNVSTLELGDSALYLCASSLDGRGGDTQYFGPGTRLTVL.

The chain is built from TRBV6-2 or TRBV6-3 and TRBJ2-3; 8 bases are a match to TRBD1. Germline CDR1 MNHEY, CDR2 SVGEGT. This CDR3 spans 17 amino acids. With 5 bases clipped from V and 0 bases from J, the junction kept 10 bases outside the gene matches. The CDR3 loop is CASSDRGPLSSTDTQYF. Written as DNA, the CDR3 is TGTGCCAGCAGTGACAGGGGTCCCCTTTCTAGCACAGATACGCAGTATTTT.

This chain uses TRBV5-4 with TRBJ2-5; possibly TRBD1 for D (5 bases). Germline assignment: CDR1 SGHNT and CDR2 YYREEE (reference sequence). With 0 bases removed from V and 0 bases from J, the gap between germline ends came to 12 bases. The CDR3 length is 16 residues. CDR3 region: CASSLGGRAHQETQYF. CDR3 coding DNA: TGTGCCAGCAGCTTGGGAGGCAGGGCCCACCAAGAGACCCAGTACTTC. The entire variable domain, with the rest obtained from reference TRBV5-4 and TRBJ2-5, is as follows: ETGVTQSPTHLIKTRGQQVTLRCSSQSGHNTVSWYQQALGQGPQFIFQYYREEENGRGNFPPRFSGLQFPNYSSELNVNALELDDSALYLCASSLGGRAHQETQYFGPGTRLLVL.

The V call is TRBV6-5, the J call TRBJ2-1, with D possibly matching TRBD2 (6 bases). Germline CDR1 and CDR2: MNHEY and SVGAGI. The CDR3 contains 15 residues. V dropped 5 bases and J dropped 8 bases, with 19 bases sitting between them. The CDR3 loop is CASSNPPGAMDEQFF. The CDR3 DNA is TGTGCCAGCAGTAACCCCCCGGGAGCCATGGATGAGCAGTTCTTC.

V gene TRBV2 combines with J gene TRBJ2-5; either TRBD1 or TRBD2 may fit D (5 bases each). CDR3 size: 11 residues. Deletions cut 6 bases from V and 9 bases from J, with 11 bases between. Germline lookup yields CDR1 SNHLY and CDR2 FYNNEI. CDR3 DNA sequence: TGTGCCAGCAGATACAGGAGGCCCCAGTACTTC. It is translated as CASRYRRPQYF.

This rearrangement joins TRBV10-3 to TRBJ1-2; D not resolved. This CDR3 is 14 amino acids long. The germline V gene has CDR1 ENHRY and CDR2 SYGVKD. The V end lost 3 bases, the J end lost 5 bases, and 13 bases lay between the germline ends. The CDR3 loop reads CAISDFQVPYGYTF. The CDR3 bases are TGTGCCATCAGTGATTTTCAGGTTCCATATGGCTACACCTTC.

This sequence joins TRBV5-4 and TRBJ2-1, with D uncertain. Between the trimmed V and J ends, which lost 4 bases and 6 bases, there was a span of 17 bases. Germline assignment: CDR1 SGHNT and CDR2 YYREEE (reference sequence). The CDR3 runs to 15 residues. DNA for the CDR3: TGTGCCAGCAGCCCCGGGCCCTTAATAGGCAATGAGCAGTTCTTC. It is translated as CASSPGPLIGNEQFF.

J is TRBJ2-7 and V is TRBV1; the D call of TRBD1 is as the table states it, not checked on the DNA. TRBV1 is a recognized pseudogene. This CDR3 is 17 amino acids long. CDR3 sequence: CTSSQDLPTGNTYEQYF. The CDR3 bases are TGCACCAGCAGCCAAGATTTACCGACAGGGAATACCTACGAGCAGTACTTC.